The rows below give T cell receptor beta chains drawn from one sample of a study of blood T cell repertoires in COVID-19. Method: immunoSEQ multiplex PCR; TCRdb's copy keeps in-frame clones and lacks some. Of about 45,000 clones listed, approximately 85% are singletons. Source material: peripheral blood. The receptors derive from a woman aged 80 or over with acute or convalescent COVID-19. Each CDR3 is given with its conserved first and last residue. Each record gives: D gene, V gene, J gene, CDR3 protein. The D gene is left open where the match is weak.

>TRBD1|TRBV28|TRBJ2-3
CASSLAPDRATHDTQYF
>-|TRBV5-1|TRBJ1-5
CASSFSGGREPQHF
>-|TRBV9|TRBJ1-3
CASSPRGGSASGNTIYF
>-|TRBV7-8|TRBJ1-5
CASSRTAQGPQHF
>-|TRBV29-1|TRBJ1-2
CSVETGANYGYTF
>-|TRBV28|TRBJ2-7
CASSLTDEQYF
>-|TRBV7-9|TRBJ1-2
CASSLGNSGNYGYTF
>-|TRBV5-1|TRBJ2-1
CASSAPTRDITGNEQFF
>-|TRBV28|TRBJ2-5
CAIQLGGNQETQYF
>TRBD2|TRBV6-1|TRBJ2-7
CASSEISGWVYF
>-|TRBV18|TRBJ1-1
CASSPGTQNTEAFF
>-|TRBV5-1|TRBJ2-1
CASSLAGATNNEQFF
>-|TRBV6-6|TRBJ1-1
CASSWGENTEAFF
>-|TRBV3-1/TRBV3-2|TRBJ1-3
CASSQDIGVVSGNTIYF
>-|TRBV27|TRBJ1-1
CASSFIWQGGMNTEAFF
>-|TRBV19|TRBJ2-3
CASSPGGNPQYF
>-|TRBV24-1|TRBJ2-6
CATTQNSGANVLTF
>TRBD1|TRBV25-1|TRBJ2-7
CASSDLTGRAYEQYF